This TCR beta chain stems from a study of T cell repertoires in cytomegalovirus infection. TCRdb independently ran MiXCR on the reads; one entry per CDR3 protein. This sample has about 600,000 distinct CDR3 sequences; roughly 24% occur once, and the top ten carry 8%. Germline CDR1 SGHTA, CDR2 FQGNSA. The CDR3 is made up of 11 amino acids. Remarks on this clonotype: Given a much more abundant clone one base away, this may be a read error.

Sample: CD8+ T cells from PBMCs. This sequence originates from a human donor in good health (CMV status not recorded). Some clones in this sample may be carry-over from other donors' samples. The rearrangement links TRBV7-2 to TRBJ2-1; D not certain. The CDR3, as DNA: TGTGTCAGCAGCGTAGGGCTTGAGCAGTTCTTC. Its translation is CVSSVGLEQFF.